This T cell receptor beta chain was sequenced for a study of cytomegalovirus exposure and HLA in healthy donors. General observations from the study: A few V segments could not be told apart, such as TRBV6-2 and TRBV6-3, and were left out.

The CDR3 has 14 amino acids. Germline loops: CDR1 SGHRS, CDR2 YFSETQ. Trimming took 0 bases from V and 4 from J, leaving 10 bases between them. Primers for the PCR totalled 60 Vbeta and 13 Jbeta. Assay used: immunoSEQ multiplex PCR; TCRdb lists only in-frame clones, some missing. The table shows fewer than 150,000 clones, with around 83% occurring only once. As for this clone: Its antigen is undetermined.

Unrecorded immune exposure was likely among donors, who were nominally healthy when sampled. The rearrangement joins TRBV5-1 to TRBJ1-2; D possibly corresponds to TRBD1 (6 bases). The sequencing sample was made of PBMCs. The TCR sequence derives from a man aged 35 to 55 in good health and CMV-seropositive. The CDR3 reads CASSLAEQGYGYTF. CDR3 in DNA: TGCGCCAGCAGCTTGGCCGAACAGGGCTATGGCTACACCTTC.